These 3 T cell receptor beta chains originate from one sample sequenced in a study. TCRdb re-called the 5' RACE reads with MiXCR, one entry per CDR3 protein. The data show roughly 54,000 distinct CDR3 sequences, roughly 17% seen once. The specimen sequenced was naive CD4+ T cells sorted from blood. Noted subset: naive CD4+ T cells, CD4+CD45RA+CD25-. Receptor source: a female donor with breast cancer.

There are a few counts of this clonotype. This chain connects TRBV7-2 to TRBJ1-1, with 8 positions matching TRBD1. There are 14 residues in the CDR3. V was clipped by 3 bases and J by 6 bases; unmatched bases: 6. In germline, CDR1 is SGHTA, CDR2 FQGNSA. The CDR3 reads CASSFRQGASEAFF. The CDR3 DNA reads TGTGCCAGCAGCTTTCGGCAGGGGGCGTCTGAAGCTTTCTTT.

A remark on this clonotype: A much larger clone differs by one base, so this may be a read error. The rearrangement joins TRBV4-1 to TRBJ1-2; D unresolved. The CDR3 contains 12 residues. Germline CDR1 is MGHRA and CDR2 is YSYEKL. CDR3 bases: TGCGCCCGCAGCCAAATGGGTCAGAGCTACACCTTC. It translates to CARSQMGQSYTF.

This clonotype was observed a few times. The rearrangement uses TRBV6-5 and TRBJ1-5, with a weak D call TRBD1 (5 bases). Germline loops: CDR1 MNHEY, CDR2 SVGAGI. The CDR3 consists of 15 residues. Trimming removed 5 bases at V and 3 bases at J, with 14 bases between. CDR3 sequence (DNA): TGTGCCAGCAGTGGAGCTGCAGGGCCCAATCAGCCCCAGCATTTT. Translating gives CASSGAAGPNQPQHF.